Listed below are T cell receptor beta chains from one sample, sequenced in a study of T cells in Graves' hyperthyroidism and ophthalmopathy. A single record per CDR3 protein comes from TCRdb applying MiXCR to the multiplex PCR reads. In the table there are 500,000 to 600,000 distinct CDR3 sequences, roughly 46% of which are singletons. Specimen: peripheral blood or thyroid tissue (not recorded which). These receptors were taken from an adult woman with Graves' disease, either hyperthyroidism or ophthalmopathy (not recorded which). Each CDR3 is given without its conserved first and last residue. Each record gives: V gene, CDR3 protein.

v_gene: TRBV20-1
CDR3aa: SARGHGWKAYSNQPQH

v_gene: TRBV7-9
CDR3aa: ASSSPVETQY

v_gene: TRBV7-3
CDR3aa: ASSATGETDTQY

v_gene: TRBV5-1
CDR3aa: ASSQGYQVNTEAF

v_gene: TRBV2
CDR3aa: ASRESGHRTGELF

v_gene: TRBV19
CDR3aa: ASSPWSAGGETQY

v_gene: TRBV29-1
CDR3aa: SVDDGGETQY

v_gene: TRBV25-1
CDR3aa: ASSAGTGGRQTQY

v_gene: TRBV7-2
CDR3aa: ASSLDRVWETQY

v_gene: TRBV12-3/TRBV12-4
CDR3aa: ASSLVGAVRYQETQY

v_gene: TRBV7-3
CDR3aa: ASSHRGSEEQY

v_gene: TRBV14
CDR3aa: ASSHYISTEAF

v_gene: TRBV29-1
CDR3aa: SVRQNQETQY

v_gene: TRBV11-2
CDR3aa: ASSFYICSGQHQETQY

v_gene: TRBV20-1
CDR3aa: SASSRVETQF